The clone carrying this T cell receptor (beta chain) came up a few times. Its antigen is as yet unknown. The data are from a study of post-analysis software for immune sequencing data. Carried by the TCR beta cDNA libraries were unique molecular identifiers. TCRdb used MiXCR to reprocess the PCR reads, holding one entry per CDR3 protein. The table includes fewer than 900,000 distinct CDR3 sequences, roughly 50% detected once. General study results and limits: In patients, about 5 TRBV segments were more frequent than in controls, with TRBV5-6, TRBV5-1 and TRBV20-1 among them.

Germline values: CDR1 SGHRS, CDR2 YFSETQ. V dropped 4 bases and J dropped 6; count of bases not matched to a gene: 5. The CDR3 spans 13 residues. The receptor comes from a girl aged 10-17 years with multiple sclerosis. Source material: blood. The chain couples TRBV5-1 to TRBJ2-7; 9 bases fit TRBD1. CDR3 protein: CASSPQTGGEQYF. The CDR3 DNA reads as TGCGCCAGCAGCCCACAGACAGGGGGCGAGCAGTACTTC. Supplemented by reference TRBV5-1 and TRBJ2-7, the full variable domain reads KAGVTQTPRYLIKTRGQQVTLSCSPISGHRSVSWYQQTPGQGLQFLFEYFSETQRNKGNFPGRFSGRQFSNSRSEMNVSTLELGDSALYLCASSPQTGGEQYFGPGTRLTVT.